This TCR beta chain was recovered during a study of read filtering for tumor transcriptome and immune sequencing. This clonotype was seen only a few times. What it binds is unknown. Study-level points and caveats: About 80% of IR-seq clonotypes had one read, totaling approximately 4% of reads; RNA-seq: approximately 75% and 45%.

This CDR3 is 14 amino acids long. Unmatched junction bases numbered 4, after V lost 4 bases and J lost 1 base. Germline CDR1 is SGHRS and CDR2 is YFSETQ. From 350 to 500 ng of RNA, a library with molecular barcoded alpha/delta and beta/gamma adaptors was made. One entry per CDR3 protein results from TCRdb running MiXCR on the reads. The sample contains around 29,000 distinct CDR3 sequences, around 14% of which appear only once. This sequence originates from a donor at least 40 years old with multiple myeloma. The chain uses TRBV5-1 and TRBJ2-5; 7 nucleotides align to TRBD1. The sequenced sample was a population of CD138-negative cells sorted from bone marrow. CDR3 sequence (DNA): TGCGCCAGCAGCCCGGGACAGCTCCAAGAGACCCAGTACTTC. It yields the protein CASSPGQLQETQYF.